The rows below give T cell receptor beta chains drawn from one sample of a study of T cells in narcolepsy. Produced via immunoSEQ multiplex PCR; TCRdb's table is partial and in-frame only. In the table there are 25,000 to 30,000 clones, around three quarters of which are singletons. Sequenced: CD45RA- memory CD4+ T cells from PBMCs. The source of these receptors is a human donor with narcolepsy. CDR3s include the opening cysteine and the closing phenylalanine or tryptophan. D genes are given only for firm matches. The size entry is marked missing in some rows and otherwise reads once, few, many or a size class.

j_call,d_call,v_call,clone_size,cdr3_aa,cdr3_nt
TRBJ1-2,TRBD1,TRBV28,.,CASSTTLRDSEGYGYTF,TGTGCCAGCAGTACCACATTAAGGGACAGCGAGGGCTATGGCTACACCTTC
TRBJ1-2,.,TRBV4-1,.,CASSHELKNRKTYGYTF,TGCGCCAGCAGCCACGAGCTCAAGAACCGTAAGACCTATGGCTACACCTTC
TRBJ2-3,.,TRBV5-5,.,CASSLLLATDTQYF,TGTGCCAGCAGCTTGCTCCTAGCAACGGATACGCAGTATTTT
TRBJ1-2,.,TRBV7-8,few,CASSPLVGGARNYGYTF,TGTGCCAGCAGCCCCTTGGTGGGGGGGGCGCGAAACTATGGCTACACCTTC
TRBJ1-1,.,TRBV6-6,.,CASSLTTEAFF,TGTGCCAGCAGCCTTACTACTGAAGCTTTCTTT
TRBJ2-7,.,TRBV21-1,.,CASSKLSYEQYF,TGTGCCAGCAGCAAACTTTCCTACGAGCAGTACTTC
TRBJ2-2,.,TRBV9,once,CASSVGVVNTGELFF,TGTGCCAGCAGCGTAGGTGTTGTGAACACCGGGGAGCTGTTTTTT
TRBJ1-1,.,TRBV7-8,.,CASSLAPNTEAFF,TGTGCCAGCAGCTTAGCTCCGAACACTGAAGCTTTCTTT
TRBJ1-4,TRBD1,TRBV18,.,CASSPREGAGKLFF,TGTGCCAGCTCACCACGAGAGGGGGCGGGAAAACTGTTTTTT
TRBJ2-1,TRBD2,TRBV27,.,CASSLRRGGQDEQFF,TGTGCCAGCAGTCTCCGGCGGGGGGGCCAGGATGAGCAGTTCTTC
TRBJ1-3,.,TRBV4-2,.,CASSPRLASASGNTIYF,TGTGCCAGCAGCCCCCGTTTGGCCAGCGCCTCTGGAAACACCATATATTTT
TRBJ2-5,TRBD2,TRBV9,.,CASSVAGSGGAYQETQYF,TGTGCCAGCAGCGTAGCCGGTAGCGGGGGGGCGTACCAAGAGACCCAGTACTTC
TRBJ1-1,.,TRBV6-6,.,CASRRQDSNTEAFF,TGTGCCAGCAGGAGACAGGATTCGAACACTGAAGCTTTCTTT
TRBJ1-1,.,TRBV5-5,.,CASSLGGRVRTEAFF,TGTGCCAGCAGCTTGGGCGGCAGGGTGAGGACTGAAGCTTTCTTT
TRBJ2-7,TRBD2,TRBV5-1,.,CASSLTRGVYEQYF,TGCGCCAGCAGCTTGACCCGGGGGGTCTACGAGCAGTACTTC
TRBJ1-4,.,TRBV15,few,CATSNALLRAGEKLFF,TGTGCCACCAGCAACGCGCTGTTGAGGGCCGGTGAAAAACTGTTTTTT